The 24 T cell receptor beta chains below come from one sample, sequenced in a study of neurological immune-mediated disorders. The time point was: longitudinal time-point 2. TCRdb recomputed calls from the 5' RACE reads with MiXCR, one row per CDR3 protein. The sample consists of some 80,000 distinct CDR3 sequences, 5.8% of them appearing once. The source material was PBMCs. All receptors come from a woman aged 60-75 years with multiple sclerosis.

Ten or more counts support this clonotype. The chain carries TRBV5-5 and TRBJ2-7; D ambiguous. Germline V gene sequence: CDR1 SGHKS, CDR2 YYEKEE (reference sequence). The CDR3 contains 14 residues. The V end was cut by 2 bases, the J end by 3 bases, with 12 bases between. The DNA for the CDR3 is TGTGCCAGCAGCTTCCTGGGTTATGGCTACGAGCAGTACTTC. It translates to CASSFLGYGYEQYF.

This clonotype was detected many times. The rearrangement links TRBV6-5 to TRBJ1-1; possible D gene TRBD1, 5 bases. Germline lookup yields CDR1 MNHEY and CDR2 SVGAGI. Trimming shortened V by 0 bases and J by 1 base, and 9 bases separated the two germline ends. The CDR3 is 15 residues long. In DNA, the CDR3 is TGTGCCAGCAGTTACTCTACGGGGCGGAACACTGAAGCTTTCTTT. It is translated as CASSYSTGRNTEAFF.

Many counts were recorded for this clonotype. The V call is TRBV28, the J call TRBJ2-3; D not certain. This CDR3 contains 14 residues. CDR1 is MDHEN, CDR2 SYDVKM, per germline. The V end lost 1 base, the J end lost 3 bases, and 8 bases lay between the germline ends. CDR3 nucleotide sequence: TGTGCCAGCAGTTTATATGCAGTAACAGATACGCAGTATTTT. The encoded protein is CASSLYAVTDTQYF.

This clonotype has a count of ten or more. The chain has TRBV4-1 and TRBJ2-7, with D tentatively TRBD1 (5 bases). Trimming cost V 2 bases and J 3 bases, with 11 bases left between them. CDR1 is MGHRA, CDR2 YSYEKL, per germline. CDR3 length: 14 residues. In DNA, the CDR3 is TGCGCCAGCAGCCAACCAGACAGCTTCTACGAGCAGTACTTC. Encoded protein: CASSQPDSFYEQYF.

The rearrangement joins TRBV15 to TRBJ2-1; 8 bases map to TRBD2. CDR1 and CDR2 (germline): LNHNV, YYDKDF (reference sequence). This CDR3 spans 22 amino acids. V lost 3 bases and J lost 7; bases outside the gene matches: 29. The CDR3 DNA is TGTGCCACCAGCAGCCCTGTTAGCTGGTCTGAGGTCGTTCGGACTAGCAAGAATGAGCAGTTCTTC. Translated, it gives CATSSPVSWSEVVRTSKNEQFF.

A few counts support this clonotype. The genes are TRBV6-5 and TRBJ2-5; D is uncertain. The CDR3 length is 14 residues. CDR1 is MNHEY and CDR2 is SVGAGI in the germline V gene. The ends were cut back, 0 bases at V and 4 bases at J, with 9 bases in the middle. In nucleotides, the CDR3 is TGTGCCAGCAGTTACTCCACGGGTTCAGAGACCCAGTACTTC. Amino acid sequence: CASSYSTGSETQYF.

This clonotype was seen at least ten times. The rearrangement joins TRBV6-5 to TRBJ1-2, with D uncertain. The germline V and J ends were trimmed by 1 base and 2 bases, with 2 bases remaining between them. This CDR3 has 12 amino acids. Germline V gene sequence: CDR1 MNHEY, CDR2 SVGAGI. The CDR3 region has the DNA TGTGCCAGCAGTTACTGGAACTATGGCTACACCTTC. Its translation is CASSYWNYGYTF.

The chain uses TRBV7-2 and TRBJ2-3, with 7 bases matching TRBD1. Trimming took 5 bases from V and 0 from J; bases not matched to a gene: 11. The CDR3 is made up of 17 amino acids. Germline CDR1 and CDR2: SGHTA and FQGNSA. The CDR3 spells CASSKRQGSFSTDTQYF. Written as DNA, the CDR3 is TGTGCCAGCAGCAAAAGACAGGGCTCATTTAGCACAGATACGCAGTATTTT.

This clonotype was seen many times. The gene calls are TRBV5-1 and TRBJ2-7, with TRBD1 matching 8 bases. The CDR3 length is 15 residues. Unmatched junction bases numbered 4, after V lost 0 bases and J lost 2 bases. CDR1 and CDR2 (germline): SGHRS, YFSETQ. Written as DNA, the CDR3 is TGCGCCAGCAGCTTGGGGACAGGGAACCCCTACGAGCAGTACTTC. It is translated as CASSLGTGNPYEQYF.

In its sample, this clonotype was seen many times. This chain connects TRBV6-2 or TRBV6-3 to TRBJ1-2, with 7 bases identical to TRBD1. The CDR3 is 11 residues long. With 5 bases clipped from V and 11 bases from J, the junction kept 5 bases outside the gene matches. Germline lookup yields CDR1 MNHEY and CDR2 SVGEGT. The CDR3 protein is CASSRGQLYTF. In nucleotides, the CDR3 is TGTGCCAGCAGTAGGGGACAGCTGTACACCTTC.

V gene TRBV7-6 combines with J gene TRBJ2-3; 11 positions match TRBD2. The CDR3 is 17 residues long. Germline-derived CDR1 and CDR2 are SGHVS and FNYEAQ. J lost 4 bases, V lost 1 base, and 7 bases had no gene match. The CDR3 loop is CASSLGVSGGAADTQYF. The CDR3, as DNA: TGTGCCAGCAGCTTAGGAGTTAGCGGGGGGGCAGCAGATACGCAGTATTTT. The whole variable domain, remainder taken from reference TRBV7-6 and TRBJ2-3, is GAGVSQSPRYKVTKRGQDVALRCDPISGHVSLYWYRQALGQGPEFLTYFNYEAQQDKSGLPNDRFSAERPEGSISTLTIQRTEQRDSAMYRCASSLGVSGGAADTQYFGPGTRLTVL.

There are many counts of this clonotype. J is TRBJ2-1 and V is TRBV24-1, with a tentative D call TRBD2 (7 bases). This CDR3 contains 17 residues. In germline, CDR1 is KGHDR, CDR2 SFDVKD. V lost 4 bases and J lost 8, with 23 bases in between. CDR3 region: CATSDPWGGAKQDEQFF. For the CDR3, the DNA is TGTGCCACCAGTGACCCCTGGGGGGGGGCTAAGCAAGATGAGCAGTTCTTC.

This clonotype was seen at least ten times. The V and J genes are TRBV20-1 and TRBJ1-5; D is ambiguous. V dropped 5 bases and J dropped 2 bases, with 16 bases sitting between them. The length of the CDR3 is 15 residues. From germline, CDR1 is DFQATT and CDR2 SNEGSKA (reference sequence). DNA for the CDR3: TGCAGTGCTGCCCCAGTCCCCCATGGCAATCAGCCCCAGCATTTT. Its translation is CSAAPVPHGNQPQHF.

This clonotype was seen repeatedly, ten times or more. The chain joins TRBV5-1 to TRBJ2-5; the D call may be TRBD1 or TRBD2 (5 bases each). Germline-derived CDR1 and CDR2 are SGHRS and YFSETQ. Trimming pared 2 bases from V and 5 bases from J, leaving 10 bases between. The CDR3 is 13 amino acids. In DNA, the CDR3 is TGCGCCAGCAGCTTTTGGGACCGGGAGACCCAGTACTTC. Its protein product is CASSFWDRETQYF.

This clonotype was seen many times. The CDR3 nucleotides read TGTGCCAGCAGCCAAAGTACAGGGATATTCGGCAATCAGCCCCAGCATTTT. This encodes CASSQSTGIFGNQPQHF. This chain uses TRBV7-2 with TRBJ1-5, with D tentatively TRBD1 (6 bases). Germline CDR1 SGHTA, CDR2 FQGNSA. This CDR3 is built from 17 residues. Trimming cost V 5 bases and J 2 bases, with 19 bases left between them. Filled out from reference TRBV7-2 and TRBJ1-5, the complete variable domain reads GAGVSQSPSNKVTEKGKDVELRCDPISGHTALYWYRQSLGQGLEFLIYFQGNSAPDKSGLPSDRFSAERTGGSVSTLTIQRTQQEDSAVYLCASSQSTGIFGNQPQHFGDGTRLSIL.

This clonotype was seen repeatedly, ten times or more. V usage is TRBV5-1 and J usage is TRBJ1-2; 9 bases are shared with TRBD1. The germline CDR1 and CDR2 sequences are SGHRS and YFSETQ. The CDR3 is 14 residues long. The trim removed 4 bases at V and 1 base at J, leaving 2 bases unmatched. The DNA of the CDR3 is TGCGCCAGCAGCAGGACAGGGGATAACTATGGCTACACCTTC. Protein sequence: CASSRTGDNYGYTF.

Ten or more counts support this clonotype. The rearrangement links TRBV6-5 to TRBJ2-1; 7 bases line up with TRBD1. The CDR3 consists of 15 residues. The V and J ends lost 6 bases and 7 bases, in that order; junction bases with no gene match: 12. Looked up from germline, CDR1 is MNHEY and CDR2 is SVGAGI. The CDR3 loop reads CASRRQGWNENEQFF. CDR3 DNA sequence: TGTGCCAGCAGAAGACAGGGCTGGAACGAGAATGAGCAGTTCTTC.

This clonotype was detected only a few times. The V and J genes are TRBV20-1 and TRBJ1-2; no clear D. Trimming pared 0 bases from V and 4 bases from J, leaving 18 bases between. The CDR3 length is 16 residues. The germline CDR1 and CDR2 sequences are DFQATT and SNEGSKA (reference sequence). The CDR3 DNA sequence: TGCAGTGCTAGAGATACCGTGGCGGGCGAATCCTATGGCTACACCTTC. Its translation is CSARDTVAGESYGYTF.

This clonotype occurred many times. J is TRBJ2-7 and V is TRBV6-6, with TRBD1 matching over 7 bases. Germline trimming cut 5 bases from V and 2 bases from J; bases unmatched to any gene: 0. This CDR3 comprises 12 residues. Germline CDR1 and CDR2: MNHNY and SVGAGI (reference sequence). Here the CDR3 DNA reads TGTGCCAGCAGTACAGGGGCCTACGAGCAGTACTTC. As protein: CASSTGAYEQYF.

This clonotype has ten or more counts. The chain carries TRBV27 and TRBJ1-1, with 7 bases identical to TRBD1. Trimming cost V 4 bases and J 1 base; bases outside gene matches: 0. Germline CDR1 and CDR2: MNHEY and SMNVEV (reference sequence). This CDR3 comprises 13 residues. The CDR3 sequence is CASSWTGNTEAFF. The CDR3, as DNA: TGTGCCAGCAGTTGGACAGGGAACACTGAAGCTTTCTTT.

This clonotype has at least ten counts. The rearrangement uses TRBV5-5 and TRBJ2-1, with a weak D call TRBD1 (6 bases). V was shortened by 0 bases and J by 6 bases, with 13 bases between the two germline ends. The CDR3 sequence is 15 residues long. Germline V CDR1 and CDR2: SGHKS, YYEKEE (reference sequence). The CDR3 sequence is CASSLVGGRGNEQFF. In nucleotides, the CDR3 is TGTGCCAGCAGCTTGGTAGGGGGACGGGGCAATGAGCAGTTCTTC.

Ten or more counts support this clonotype. The chain links TRBV7-2 to TRBJ1-2, with TRBD1 matching 9 bases. J lost 4 bases, V lost 5 bases, and 11 bases had no gene match. The CDR3 sequence is 16 residues long. Germline-derived CDR1 and CDR2 are SGHTA and FQGNSA. CDR3 nucleotide sequence: TGTGCCAGCAGCGAAACAGGGGGCGCTTCTGTCTATGGCTACACCTTC. Amino acid sequence: CASSETGGASVYGYTF.

This clonotype showed up many times. The chain is built from TRBV28 and TRBJ1-2; D may be TRBD1 (6 bases). V shed 8 bases and J shed 3 bases, with 19 bases lying between them. Germline CDR1 reads MDHEN; CDR2 reads SYDVKM. This CDR3 comprises 15 residues. CDR3 bases: TGTGCCAGCGGTTCGTCAGGGGCCTCCGACTATGGCTACACCTTC. Protein: CASGSSGASDYGYTF.

This clonotype appeared many times. The rearrangement links TRBV28 to TRBJ2-1; the D is unclear. The CDR3 spans 11 residues. The V gene lost 1 base and the J gene lost 9 bases, with 4 bases spanning the gap. The V gene's germline CDR1 is MDHEN and CDR2 SYDVKM. This chain's CDR3 is CASSLSIEQFF. The CDR3 coding sequence is TGTGCCAGCAGTTTATCGATTGAGCAGTTCTTC.